This is a list of T cell receptor beta chains from one sample in a study of blood T cell repertoires in COVID-19. This table comes from immunoSEQ multiplex PCR, and its TCRdb copy is limited to in-frame clones, with some not included. The sample shows 200,000 or so clones, around 80% of them seen only once. The sequenced sample was peripheral blood. All receptors come from a woman aged 80 or over with COVID-19, enrolled during active disease. Both conserved end residues are part of each CDR3. D genes are given only for firm matches. Rows may omit the clone size; those that give it use once, few, many or a size class.

J: TRBJ1-1
size: NA
V: TRBV29-1
D: NA
CDR3: CSVEGEGMNTEAFF
DNA: TGCAGCGTTGAAGGGGAGGGCATGAACACTGAAGCTTTCTTT

J: TRBJ1-1
size: once
V: TRBV28
D: TRBD1
CDR3: CASNRAAGQMNTEAFF
DNA: TGTGCCAGCAACCGGGCGGCGGGACAGATGAACACTGAAGCTTTCTTT

J: TRBJ1-1
size: NA
V: TRBV7-2
D: NA
CDR3: CASSFQGTTEAFF
DNA: TGTGCCAGCAGCTTTCAGGGAACCACTGAAGCTTTCTTT

J: TRBJ2-5
size: NA
V: TRBV7-8
D: TRBD1
CDR3: CASSSGQGARETQYF
DNA: TGTGCCAGCAGCTCAGGACAGGGGGCCAGAGAGACCCAGTACTTC

J: TRBJ1-3
size: NA
V: TRBV18
D: TRBD1
CDR3: CAATGVNGNTIYF
DNA: TGTGCCGCAACAGGGGTAAATGGAAACACCATATATTTT

J: TRBJ2-2
size: NA
V: TRBV19
D: TRBD2
CDR3: CASSAGLEGTGELFF
DNA: TGTGCCAGTAGTGCGGGACTAGAGGGCACCGGGGAGCTGTTTTTT

J: TRBJ2-3
size: NA
V: TRBV6-1
D: TRBD2
CDR3: CASRDGGSGNTQYF
DNA: TGTGCCAGCAGAGACGGGGGGTCCGGAAATACGCAGTATTTT

J: TRBJ2-2
size: NA
V: TRBV3-1/TRBV3-2
D: NA
CDR3: CASSQAAGELFF
DNA: TGTGCCAGCAGCCAAGCGGCCGGGGAGCTGTTTTTT

J: TRBJ2-2
size: NA
V: TRBV7-9
D: NA
CDR3: CASSLAGGIAGELFF
DNA: TGTGCCAGCAGCTTAGCCGGGGGAATCGCCGGGGAGCTGTTTTTT

J: TRBJ1-1
size: NA
V: TRBV11-2
D: NA
CDR3: CASSLGGGVRTEAFF
DNA: TGTGCCAGCAGCTTAGGGGGGGGTGTGAGAACTGAAGCTTTCTTT

J: TRBJ1-2
size: NA
V: TRBV7-5
D: NA
CDR3: CARRLRVGGYGYTF
DNA: TGTGCCAGAAGACTCAGGGTAGGTGGCTATGGCTACACCTTC

J: TRBJ2-2
size: NA
V: TRBV25-1
D: NA
CDR3: CASSDQGTNTGELFF
DNA: TGTGCCAGCAGTGACCAGGGAACGAACACCGGGGAGCTGTTTTTT

J: TRBJ1-5
size: NA
V: TRBV19
D: TRBD1
CDR3: CASSILAGGHQPQHF
DNA: TGTGCCAGTAGTATACTTGCAGGGGGCCATCAGCCCCAGCATTTT

J: TRBJ2-5
size: NA
V: TRBV9
D: TRBD2
CDR3: CASTSGLGDGETQYF
DNA: TGTGCCAGCACCAGTGGACTAGGGGACGGAGAGACCCAGTACTTC

J: TRBJ1-3
size: NA
V: TRBV19
D: NA
CDR3: CASMTSRLPPRSGNTIYF
DNA: TGTGCCAGTATGACGTCCAGACTCCCCCCTCGCTCTGGAAACACCATATATTTT

J: TRBJ1-5
size: once
V: TRBV5-8
D: TRBD1
CDR3: CASSLGQGSNQPQHF
DNA: TGTGCCAGCAGCTTGGGACAGGGCAGCAATCAGCCCCAGCATTTT

J: TRBJ2-2
size: NA
V: TRBV3-1/TRBV3-2
D: TRBD2
CDR3: CASSRVAGAGTGELFF
DNA: TGTGCCAGCAGCCGCGTAGCGGGGGCCGGGACCGGGGAGCTGTTTTTT

J: TRBJ1-6
size: once
V: TRBV6-2/TRBV6-3
D: TRBD1
CDR3: CASSRPNSGTGIGNSPLHF
DNA: TGTGCCAGCAGCCGCCCAAACTCCGGGACAGGGATCGGCAATTCACCCCTCCACTTT

J: TRBJ2-4
size: NA
V: TRBV11-2
D: TRBD2
CDR3: CASSPRTSGAYF
DNA: TGTGCCAGCAGCCCGCGGACTAGCGGGGCCTACTTC

J: TRBJ1-2
size: NA
V: TRBV19
D: TRBD1
CDR3: CASRDRDRERRYGYTF
DNA: TGTGCCAGTAGAGACCGGGACAGGGAACGGAGGTATGGCTACACCTTC

J: TRBJ1-1
size: few
V: TRBV24-1
D: TRBD1
CDR3: CATSDGRQGNTEAFF
DNA: TGTGCCACCAGTGATGGACGACAGGGGAACACTGAAGCTTTCTTT

J: TRBJ1-5
size: NA
V: TRBV19
D: NA
CDR3: CASRDGTSSNQPQHF
DNA: TGTGCCAGTAGGGATGGGACAAGTAGCAATCAGCCCCAGCATTTT

J: TRBJ1-4
size: NA
V: TRBV7-2
D: TRBD1
CDR3: CASSEQGASEKLFF
DNA: TGTGCCAGCAGCGAACAGGGGGCTAGTGAAAAACTGTTTTTT

J: TRBJ1-2
size: NA
V: TRBV10-1
D: NA
CDR3: CASSESGRDPNYGYTF
DNA: TGCGCCAGCAGTGAGTCGGGCAGGGATCCGAACTATGGCTACACCTTC

J: TRBJ1-4
size: NA
V: TRBV27
D: NA
CDR3: CASSPGSTRGNEKLFF
DNA: TGTGCCAGCAGTCCTGGCAGCACAAGGGGGAATGAAAAACTGTTTTTT

J: TRBJ2-5
size: NA
V: TRBV18
D: TRBD2
CDR3: CASSPRSGTSGSQETQYF
DNA: TGTGCCAGCTCACCAAGATCCGGGACTAGCGGGTCCCAAGAGACCCAGTACTTC

J: TRBJ2-2
size: NA
V: TRBV19
D: TRBD1
CDR3: CASSISDRWNTGELFF
DNA: TGTGCCAGTAGTATTTCGGACAGGTGGAACACCGGGGAGCTGTTTTTT

J: TRBJ2-5
size: NA
V: TRBV9
D: TRBD2
CDR3: CASSLSGGRWETQYF
DNA: TGTGCCAGCAGTCTGAGCGGGGGTCGATGGGAGACCCAGTACTTC

J: TRBJ1-4
size: few
V: TRBV3-1/TRBV3-2
D: NA
CDR3: CASSQDGGSASATNEKLFF
DNA: TGTGCCAGCAGCCAAGACGGCGGCTCCGCTTCGGCAACTAATGAAAAACTGTTTTTT

J: TRBJ2-5
size: NA
V: TRBV9
D: TRBD1
CDR3: CASGQGRGETQYF
DNA: TGTGCCAGTGGACAGGGGCGAGGAGAGACCCAGTACTTC

J: TRBJ1-5
size: NA
V: TRBV2
D: TRBD1
CDR3: CASSGTGSNQPQHF
DNA: TGTGCCAGCAGTGGGACAGGGAGCAATCAGCCCCAGCATTTT

J: TRBJ2-7
size: NA
V: TRBV23-1
D: TRBD1
CDR3: CASSLSRPSTGQSYYEQYF
DNA: TGCGCCAGCAGTCTTAGCCGCCCCTCAACGGGACAGTCTTACTACGAGCAGTACTTC

J: TRBJ2-3
size: NA
V: TRBV6-1
D: TRBD2
CDR3: CASSERGLAGSNTQYF
DNA: TGTGCCAGCAGTGAAAGGGGACTAGCGGGGTCGAATACGCAGTATTTT

J: TRBJ1-1
size: NA
V: TRBV2
D: NA
CDR3: CASTSDSNTEAFF
DNA: TGTGCCAGCACCTCCGACAGCAACACTGAAGCTTTCTTT

J: TRBJ2-5
size: NA
V: TRBV7-3
D: TRBD2
CDR3: CASSSGTSLQETQYF
DNA: TGTGCCAGCAGCTCCGGGACTAGCCTCCAAGAGACCCAGTACTTC

J: TRBJ1-5
size: NA
V: TRBV24-1
D: TRBD1
CDR3: CATSDPGQGDGQPQHF
DNA: TGTGCCACCAGTGACCCTGGACAGGGGGATGGTCAGCCCCAGCATTTT

J: TRBJ1-2
size: NA
V: TRBV18
D: TRBD1
CDR3: CASSPGAGTGGNYGYTF
DNA: TGTGCCAGCTCACCCGGTGCCGGGACAGGGGGAAACTATGGCTACACCTTC

J: TRBJ1-1
size: NA
V: TRBV19
D: NA
CDR3: CASIPGQGNTEAFF
DNA: TGTGCCAGTATCCCTGGGCAGGGTAACACTGAAGCTTTCTTT

J: TRBJ1-1
size: NA
V: TRBV19
D: TRBD1
CDR3: CASSIPGTGFEAFF
DNA: TGTGCCAGTAGTATTCCCGGGACAGGGTTTGAAGCTTTCTTT

J: TRBJ2-3
size: NA
V: TRBV7-3
D: TRBD2
CDR3: CASSSRGTSTDTQYF
DNA: TGTGCCAGCAGCTCGCGGGGGACTAGCACAGATACGCAGTATTTT

J: TRBJ2-1
size: NA
V: TRBV6-5
D: NA
CDR3: CASSLLGNEQFF
DNA: TGTGCCAGCAGTTTACTCGGTAATGAGCAGTTCTTC

J: TRBJ1-1
size: few
V: TRBV20-1
D: NA
CDR3: CSARGGKEAFF
DNA: TGCAGTGCCCGCGGGGGGAAGGAAGCTTTCTTT

J: TRBJ2-1
size: NA
V: TRBV4-2
D: TRBD2
CDR3: CASSQESGGSYNEQFF
DNA: TGTGCCAGCAGCCAAGAATCGGGGGGCTCCTACAATGAGCAGTTCTTC

J: TRBJ2-5
size: NA
V: TRBV12-3/TRBV12-4
D: NA
CDR3: CASSPYEVETQYF
DNA: TGTGCCAGCAGCCCTTATGAGGTTGAGACCCAGTACTTC

J: TRBJ2-4
size: NA
V: TRBV28
D: TRBD2
CDR3: CASSPPRGGARNIQYF
DNA: TGTGCCAGCAGCCCCCCTCGGGGGGGGGCACGGAACATTCAGTACTTC

J: TRBJ1-2
size: few
V: TRBV3-1/TRBV3-2
D: TRBD1
CDR3: CASSPETGGGRYGYTF
DNA: TGTGCCAGCAGCCCTGAGACAGGGGGCGGAAGATATGGCTACACCTTC

J: TRBJ1-2
size: NA
V: TRBV4-3
D: TRBD1
CDR3: CASSQTGQLGYGYTF
DNA: TGCGCCAGCAGCCAAACGGGACAGTTGGGCTATGGCTACACCTTC

J: TRBJ2-5
size: NA
V: TRBV6-5
D: TRBD1
CDR3: CASSYSWTGETQYF
DNA: TGTGCCAGCAGTTACTCGTGGACAGGGGAGACCCAGTACTTC

J: TRBJ1-3
size: NA
V: TRBV18
D: NA
CDR3: CASSQSEGSGNTIYF
DNA: TGTGCCAGCTCACAATCTGAGGGATCTGGAAACACCATATATTTT

J: TRBJ1-5
size: NA
V: TRBV3-1/TRBV3-2
D: NA
CDR3: CASSQAGSQPQHF
DNA: TGTGCCAGCAGCCAAGCGGGTTCTCAGCCCCAGCATTTT

J: TRBJ2-7
size: NA
V: TRBV15
D: NA
CDR3: CATSRDPGEYEQYF
DNA: TGTGCCACCAGCAGAGATCCAGGGGAATACGAGCAGTACTTC

J: TRBJ2-1
size: NA
V: TRBV7-2
D: NA
CDR3: CASSLFRGNEQFF
DNA: TGTGCCAGCAGCTTATTTAGAGGCAATGAGCAGTTCTTC

J: TRBJ1-2
size: NA
V: TRBV15
D: NA
CDR3: CATSRDKADYGYTF
DNA: TGTGCCACCAGCAGAGATAAGGCGGATTATGGCTACACCTTC

J: TRBJ1-2
size: NA
V: TRBV5-5
D: NA
CDR3: CASNGQSYNYGYTF
DNA: TGTGCCAGCAACGGACAGAGCTATAACTATGGCTACACCTTC

J: TRBJ1-1
size: NA
V: TRBV6-5
D: NA
CDR3: CASIDSVANTEAFF
DNA: TGTGCCAGCATCGATTCAGTGGCGAACACTGAAGCTTTCTTT

J: TRBJ1-1
size: NA
V: TRBV6-4
D: TRBD1
CDR3: CASSRDRQNTEAFF
DNA: TGTGCCAGCAGCAGGGACAGACAGAACACTGAAGCTTTCTTT